Below are 28 T cell receptor beta chains sequenced from a single sample in a study of radiotherapy plus CTLA-4 blockade in lung cancer. Produced via immunoSEQ multiplex PCR; TCRdb's table is partial and in-frame only. Of around 78,000 clones listed, about 78% are singletons. The sequencing here drew on peripheral blood, taken from a patient treated with radiotherapy plus ipilimumab. The source of these receptors is a human donor with non-small cell lung cancer who had a partial response to radiotherapy plus ipilimumab. Some clones in this sample may be carry-over from other donors' samples.

This clone was detected a few times. The conserved closing phenylalanine or tryptophan is absent in this CDR3, likely reflecting a read error. It is unclear where the CDR3 begins or ends on the DNA, so no DNA is shown, and the CDR3 is as TCRdb lists it. V gene TRBV19 combines with J gene TRBJ1-2. The CDR3 totals 10 residues, both ends included. The germline V gene encodes CDR1 LNHDA and CDR2 SQIVND (reference sequence). This chain's CDR3 is CASSNGVFLA.

The chain couples TRBV5-1 to TRBJ2-1; D unresolved. Trimming cost V 3 bases and J 10 bases, with 17 bases left between them. Germline lookup yields CDR1 SGHRS and CDR2 YFSETQ. The CDR3 runs 14 residues. CDR3: CASSSDGHNTEQFF. CDR3 coding DNA: TGCGCCAGCAGCTCCGATGGTCACAACACCGAGCAGTTCTTC.

The CDR3 nucleotides read TGTGCCAGCAGTCTAAAACCGGGAGGTTATTCACCCCTCCACTTT. Its protein is CASSLKPGGYSPLHF. The chain couples TRBV6-5 to TRBJ1-6; D call uncertain. There are 15 residues in the CDR3. Deletions cut 5 bases from V and 8 bases from J, with 16 bases between. Germline lookup yields CDR1 MNHEY and CDR2 SVGAGI.

The table lists this clone with a few counts. The chain combines TRBV15 with TRBJ2-7; weak D call: TRBD1 (5 bases). The V and J ends lost 6 bases and 9 bases respectively, with 18 bases between them. The germline gives CDR1 LNHNV, CDR2 YYDKDF (reference sequence). CDR3 length equals 13 residues. The CDR3 region is CATSQNFDRGQYF. The CDR3 DNA reads as TGTGCCACCAGTCAGAACTTTGACAGAGGGCAGTACTTC.

This clone was seen more than once but under ten times. The chain carries TRBV6-6 and TRBJ1-4, with D perhaps TRBD1 (5 bases). The V gene's germline CDR1 is MNHNY and CDR2 SVGAGI (reference sequence). This CDR3 spans 12 amino acids. The ends were cut back, 5 bases at V and 7 bases at J, with 8 bases in the middle. This chain's CDR3 is CASSTQGEKLFF. In nucleotides, the CDR3 is TGTGCCAGCAGTACCCAGGGTGAAAAACTGTTTTTT.

This clone was seen more than once but under ten times. The chain joins TRBV5-8 to TRBJ1-1, with D possibly being TRBD1 (5 bases). The CDR3 length is 13 residues. The germline V gene has CDR1 SGHTS and CDR2 YDEGEE. V lost 0 bases to trimming and J lost 3 bases, with 6 bases between them. CDR3 sequence: CASSLGQYTEAFF. The CDR3 DNA sequence: TGTGCCAGCAGCTTGGGACAGTACACTGAAGCTTTCTTT.

The rearrangement joins TRBV28 to TRBJ2-5, with 16 bases identical to TRBD2. Germline-derived CDR1 and CDR2 are MDHEN and SYDVKM. The V gene end was trimmed by 6 bases and the J gene end by 4 bases; junction bases not matched to a gene: 14. This CDR3 region has 19 residues. This CDR3 is CASRKPLGLAGGLRETQYF. CDR3 bases: TGTGCCAGCAGGAAACCCCTGGGACTAGCGGGGGGGTTGAGAGAGACCCAGTACTTC.

The gene calls are TRBV5-6 and TRBJ2-5; no clear D. Germline V gene sequence: CDR1 SGHDT, CDR2 YYEEEE. The CDR3 spans 13 residues. Between the trimmed V and J ends, which lost 2 bases and 5 bases, there was a span of 10 bases. CDR3 in DNA: TGTGCCAGCAGCTTTATGTTCCGGGAGACCCAGTACTTC. Protein product: CASSFMFRETQYF.

The chain links TRBV18 to TRBJ2-7; TRBD2 matches at 8 bases. Germline V gene lookup returns CDR1 KGHSH and CDR2 LQKENI. This CDR3 has 16 residues. The junction had 11 bases not matched to a gene; V was cut back by 2 bases and J by 5 bases. The CDR3, as DNA: TGTGCCAGCTCACCAGCATCCCGGGGGGGTTTCGACGAGCAGTACTTC. Amino acid sequence: CASSPASRGGFDEQYF.

The chain joins TRBV6-1 to TRBJ1-4; maybe TRBD1 (5 bases). Trimming cost V 2 bases and J 0 bases, with 7 bases left between them. The CDR3 loop spans 15 amino acids. CDR1 MNHNS and CDR2 SASEGT come from the germline V gene. DNA for the CDR3: TGTGCCAGCAGTGAACAGGGATCAACTAATGAAAAACTGTTTTTT. Translating it yields CASSEQGSTNEKLFF.

This clone was observed a few times. This chain connects TRBV27 to TRBJ2-7; TRBD1 matches at 9 bases. The CDR3 is made up of 15 amino acids. The V segment lost 5 bases and the J segment 6 bases; nucleotides outside the gene matches: 11. Germline CDR1 MNHEY, CDR2 SMNVEV (reference sequence). The CDR3 loop reads CASSPTGTGRPEQYF. CDR3 in DNA: TGTGCCAGCAGTCCAACCGGGACAGGGCGGCCCGAGCAGTACTTC.

This clone came up once. This chain uses TRBV10-3 with TRBJ2-1; 14 bases match TRBD2. The CDR3 length is 17 residues. Trimming at V came to 6 bases and at J to 6 bases, leaving 10 bases not matched to a gene. Per the germline V gene, CDR1 is ENHRY and CDR2 is SYGVKD. CDR3 in DNA: TGTGCCATCAGCCCCCGCGGGGGGACTAGCGGGGGCAATGAGCAGTTCTTC. This sequence encodes CAISPRGGTSGGNEQFF.

V is TRBV5-1 and J is TRBJ2-3; 12 bases map to TRBD2. The CDR3 is made up of 18 amino acids. V was pared by 4 bases and J by 0 bases, with 9 bases of the junction left unmatched. Germline values: CDR1 SGHRS, CDR2 YFSETQ. CDR3 in amino acids: CASSTSRGTSGSTDTQYF. The DNA of the CDR3 is TGCGCCAGCAGCACCTCTCGAGGGACTAGCGGGAGCACAGATACGCAGTATTTT. Looking up the rest from reference TRBV5-1 and TRBJ2-3 gives the full variable domain: KAGVTQTPRYLIKTRGQQVTLSCSPISGHRSVSWYQQTPGQGLQFLFEYFSETQRNKGNFPGRFSGRQFSNSRSEMNVSTLELGDSALYLCASSTSRGTSGSTDTQYFGPGTRLTVL.

This chain connects TRBV11-1 to TRBJ1-2; 7 nucleotides agree with TRBD1. The CDR3 contains 15 residues. V dropped 3 bases and J dropped 4; count of bases not matched to a gene: 8. From germline, CDR1 is SGHAT and CDR2 FQDESV (reference sequence). The DNA for the CDR3 is TGTGCCAGCAGCTTCACAGGACAGGTCGGCTATGGCTACACCTTC. It is translated as CASSFTGQVGYGYTF.

The chain is built from TRBV6-6 and TRBJ2-7, with D tentatively TRBD1 (6 bases). CDR3 length: 13 amino acids. V dropped 5 bases and J dropped 6 bases, with 14 bases sitting between them. CDR1 and CDR2 (germline): MNHNY, SVGAGI (reference sequence). CDR3 region: CASSNPTGSEQYF. DNA of the CDR3: TGTGCCAGCAGTAACCCGACAGGATCCGAGCAGTACTTC.

This chain links TRBV19 with TRBJ2-7; 9 bases fit TRBD1. This CDR3 comprises 13 residues. V was pared by 6 bases and J by 3 bases, with 3 bases of the junction left unmatched. CDR1 is LNHDA, CDR2 SQIVND, per germline (reference sequence). CDR3 in amino acids: CASSRDRDYEQYF. The CDR3 DNA reads TGTGCCAGTAGCAGGGACAGGGACTACGAGCAGTACTTC.

The chain uses TRBV7-2 and TRBJ2-5; the match to TRBD2 covers 7 bases. The CDR3 consists of 15 residues. Germline values: CDR1 SGHTA, CDR2 FQGNSA. V shed 4 bases, J shed 4 bases, and the junction held 9 bases outside the gene matches. The CDR3 DNA sequence: TGTGCCAGCAGCTCTACCGGGAGCGGGGCAGAGACCCAGTACTTC. Translation gives CASSSTGSGAETQYF.

This clone was detected once. The chain joins TRBV11-2 to TRBJ2-5, with a tentative D call TRBD2 (5 bases). With the DNA end fitting TRBJ2-7 better, the J assignment may be wrong. CDR1 SGHAT and CDR2 FQNNGV come from the germline V gene. CDR3 size: 12 residues. As DNA, the CDR3 is TGTGCCAGCAGCTTGGACTTCTACGAGCAGTACTTC. Protein product: CASSLDFYEQYF.

This sequence joins TRBV28 and TRBJ2-5; 7 nucleotides agree with TRBD2. Germline CDR1 is MDHEN and CDR2 is SYDVKM. The V and J ends lost 6 bases and 5 bases, in that order; junction bases with no gene match: 0. This CDR3 comprises 11 residues. CDR3: CASRGGETQYF. The DNA for the CDR3 is TGTGCCAGCAGGGGGGGGGAGACCCAGTACTTC.

This rearrangement joins TRBV7-8 to TRBJ2-5; 11 nucleotides match TRBD2. Germline V gene sequence: CDR1 SGHVS, CDR2 FQNEAQ. J gave up 5 bases and V 2 bases, and 4 bases lay outside the gene matches. This CDR3 is built from 15 residues. CDR3 bases: TGTGCCAGCAGCTTACTAGCGGGGGGTTTGGAGACCCAGTACTTC. It translates to CASSLLAGGLETQYF.

The V and J genes are TRBV28 and TRBJ2-6; no clear D. The CDR3 is made up of 16 amino acids. Germline V gene data show CDR1 as MDHEN and CDR2 as SYDVKM. V was shortened by 6 bases and J by 4 bases, with 16 bases between the two germline ends. The CDR3 sequence: CASRVGRSSGANVLTF. The DNA for the CDR3 is TGTGCCAGCAGAGTCGGTAGATCATCGGGGGCCAACGTCCTGACTTTC.

V gene TRBV6-6 combines with J gene TRBJ2-7; D perhaps matches TRBD2 (5 bases). Germline V CDR1 and CDR2: MNHNY, SVGAGI (reference sequence). The CDR3 runs to 13 residues. Trimming removed 0 bases at V and 6 bases at J, with 9 bases between. This CDR3 is CASSYSTGGEQYF. CDR3 sequence (DNA): TGTGCCAGCAGTTACTCGACTGGAGGCGAGCAGTACTTC.

The chain carries TRBV6-1 and TRBJ2-5, with 9 bases fitting TRBD1. The CDR3 runs 14 residues. Germline assignment: CDR1 MNHNS and CDR2 SASEGT. The ends lost 5 bases at V and 6 bases at J; junction bases unmatched: 7. The CDR3 nucleotides are TGTGCCAGCAGTTCCTTCGGACAGGGGAAGACCCAGTACTTC. Protein: CASSSFGQGKTQYF.

The chain has TRBV7-9 and TRBJ1-4, with D unclear. V lost 4 bases, J lost 0 bases, and 15 bases lay in between. This CDR3 is built from 17 residues. CDR1 SEHNR and CDR2 FQNEAQ come from the germline V gene (reference sequence). The CDR3 coding sequence is TGTGCCAGCAGCTCCTGGAGGGCCCTTGCAACTAATGAAAAACTGTTTTTT. This gives the protein CASSSWRALATNEKLFF.

The genes are TRBV27 and TRBJ1-1, with D unresolved. Per germline, CDR1 MNHEY and CDR2 SMNVEV (reference sequence). V shed 1 base and J shed 0 bases, with 9 bases lying between them. CDR3 length: 15 residues. CDR3 DNA sequence: TGTGCCAGCAGTTTATATCCCAGGTTGAACACTGAAGCTTTCTTT. The encoded protein is CASSLYPRLNTEAFF.

V gene TRBV6-1 combines with J gene TRBJ2-1; TRBD1 agrees at 9 bases. The CDR3 spans 15 residues. Trimming cost V 7 bases and J 6 bases; bases outside gene matches: 10. The germline gives CDR1 MNHNS, CDR2 SASEGT. CDR3 DNA: TGTGCCAGCAAGAACCGGGACAGGGCCCCCAATGAGCAGTTCTTC. The encoded protein is CASKNRDRAPNEQFF.

The rearrangement links TRBV9 to TRBJ1-6, with no clear D. CDR1 SGDLS and CDR2 YYNGEE come from the germline V gene. Trimming removed 5 bases from V and 10 bases from J, with 16 bases in between. This CDR3 is 14 amino acids long. This chain's CDR3 is CASSTAPADSPLHF. For the CDR3, the DNA is TGTGCCAGCAGTACAGCTCCCGCCGACTCACCCCTCCACTTT.

This clone was recorded a few times. The rearrangement uses TRBV27 and TRBJ1-1, with 8 bases matching TRBD1. The CDR3 runs 15 residues. The germline CDR1 and CDR2 sequences are MNHEY and SMNVEV (reference sequence). Trimming removed 3 bases from V and 3 bases from J; junction bases left unmatched: 6. The CDR3 reads CASSFTTGAHTEAFF. Written as DNA, the CDR3 is TGTGCCAGCAGTTTCACGACAGGGGCGCACACTGAAGCTTTCTTT.